This T cell receptor beta chain was obtained from a study of shared clonotypes between healthy human individuals. CDR1 and CDR2 (germline): SGDLS, YYNGEE. The CDR3 extends over 13 amino acids. Trimming pared 4 bases from V and 5 bases from J, leaving 12 bases between. A split of CD4+ cells into CD45RA+ naive and CD45RA-negative memory subsets was performed. Broader study findings: The four-donor shared clonotypes exceeded non-shared clonotypes in generation probability, with non-shared ones scoring lower.

A word on this clone: What it binds is unknown.

Approximately 30,000 T cell genomes (around 0.2 ug DNA) went into each sorted-subset replicate. Here immunoSEQ multiplex PCR was the method, and the copy in TCRdb shows in-frame clones only, minus some. Of around 600,000 clones listed, around 97% were seen once; the top ten hold about 0.06%. The sequence was collected from a woman aged 30 to 39 in good health. The specimen was naive CD4+ T cells sorted from blood. Subset noted: CD45RA+ positively selected. The rearrangement uses TRBV9 and TRBJ1-2, with a possible D match to TRBD1 (5 bases). CDR3 loop: CASSLRGPYGYTF. The DNA for the CDR3 is TGTGCCAGCAGCTTACGGGGCCCATATGGCTACACCTTC.